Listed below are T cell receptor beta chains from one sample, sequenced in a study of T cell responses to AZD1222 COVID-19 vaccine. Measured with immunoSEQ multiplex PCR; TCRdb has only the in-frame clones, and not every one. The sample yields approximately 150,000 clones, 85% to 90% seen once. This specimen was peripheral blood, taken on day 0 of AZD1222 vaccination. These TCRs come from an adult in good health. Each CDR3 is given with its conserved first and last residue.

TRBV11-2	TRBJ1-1	CASSALEGRNTEAFF
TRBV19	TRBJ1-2	CASSMGTALNYGYTF
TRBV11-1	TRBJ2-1	CASSLYQASSYNEQFF
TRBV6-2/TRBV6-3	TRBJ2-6	CASSYSPGQTVRANVLTF
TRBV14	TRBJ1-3	CASSPDRASGNTIYF
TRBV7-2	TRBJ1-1	CASSRARDTEAFF
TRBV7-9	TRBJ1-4	CASSFSGFNEKLFF
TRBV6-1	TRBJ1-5	CASSVWEGAVGNQPQHF
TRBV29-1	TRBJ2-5	CSVDGPQTQYF
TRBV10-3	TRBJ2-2	CAISEIRPGLAGSTGELFF
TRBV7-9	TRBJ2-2	CASSPPGLAGGSGELFF
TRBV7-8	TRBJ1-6	CASSPSGTNNSPLHF
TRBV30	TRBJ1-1	CAWRGNDRNTEAFF
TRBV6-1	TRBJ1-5	CASTEQGNNQPQHF
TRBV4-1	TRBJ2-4	CASSQETGQPTIQYF
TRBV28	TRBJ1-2	CASSPPNGRTYGYTF
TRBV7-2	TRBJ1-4	CASSSPGLRNEKLFF
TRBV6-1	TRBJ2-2	CASSDRGSTGELFF
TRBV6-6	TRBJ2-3	CASRPTSGGPTDTQYF
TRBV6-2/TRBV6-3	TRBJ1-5	CASSSTLSNQPQHF
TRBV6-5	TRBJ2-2	CASSQRTRSRELFF
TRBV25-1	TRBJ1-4	CASSEYSIRTALGEKLFF
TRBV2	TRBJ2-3	CASIRLAGSKDTQYF
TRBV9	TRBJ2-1	CASNTTTNEQFF
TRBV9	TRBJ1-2	CASSVEGTRAYDGYTF
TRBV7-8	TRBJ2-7	CASSRGSSSYEQYF
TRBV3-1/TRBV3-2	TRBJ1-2	CASSPSSANYGYTF
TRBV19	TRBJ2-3	CASSIKSLEGDTQYF
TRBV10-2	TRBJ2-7	CASSNPRQGLNEQYF
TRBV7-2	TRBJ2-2	CASTPIAGVSGELFF
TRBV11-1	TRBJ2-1	CASSLLQGVHNEQFF
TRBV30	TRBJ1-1	CAWTLMNTEAFF
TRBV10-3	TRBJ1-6	CAISEEGIVNSPLHF
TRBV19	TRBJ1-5	CASRADRYSNQPQHF
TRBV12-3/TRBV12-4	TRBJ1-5	CASSRDGHQPQHF
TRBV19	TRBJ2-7	CASSIVVNYEQYF
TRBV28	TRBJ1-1	CASRPGQMNTEAFF
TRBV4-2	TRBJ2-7	CASSPKISGGRGEQYF